The subject of this entry is one T cell receptor beta chain. The antigen is unknown. These data belong to a study of T cells in Graves' hyperthyroidism and ophthalmopathy. Study outcomes and limitations: Ophthalmopathy cases were set apart from stable hyperthyroidism by a 13 V-J model. Before onset, ophthalmopathy was predicted by the model a median about 6.2 months earlier.

Lactation, pregnancy, other autoimmune disease or uncontrolled infection led to exclusion of patients. Germline CDR1 DFQATT, CDR2 SNEGSKA (reference sequence). Trimming cost V 6 bases and J 1 base; bases outside gene matches: 13. This CDR3 is 18 amino acids long. Template material for amplifying TCR beta CDR3 regions consisted of RNA transcripts. First-round RT-PCR with HTBI primers amplified the TCR CDR3 region. TCRdb ran MiXCR on the multiplex PCR reads and lists one entry per CDR3 protein. In the table there are 37,000 or so distinct CDR3 sequences, 52% of which are singletons. The V gene is TRBV20-1, the J gene TRBJ1-6, with 9 bases that match TRBD1. The clonotype comes from a man in his forties or fifties with Graves' ophthalmopathy. The sample consisted of blood. The CDR3 protein is CSAIFRDRERSYNSPLHF. The CDR3 coding sequence is TGCAGTGCGATATTCCGGGACAGGGAGCGTTCCTATAATTCACCCCTCCACTTT.